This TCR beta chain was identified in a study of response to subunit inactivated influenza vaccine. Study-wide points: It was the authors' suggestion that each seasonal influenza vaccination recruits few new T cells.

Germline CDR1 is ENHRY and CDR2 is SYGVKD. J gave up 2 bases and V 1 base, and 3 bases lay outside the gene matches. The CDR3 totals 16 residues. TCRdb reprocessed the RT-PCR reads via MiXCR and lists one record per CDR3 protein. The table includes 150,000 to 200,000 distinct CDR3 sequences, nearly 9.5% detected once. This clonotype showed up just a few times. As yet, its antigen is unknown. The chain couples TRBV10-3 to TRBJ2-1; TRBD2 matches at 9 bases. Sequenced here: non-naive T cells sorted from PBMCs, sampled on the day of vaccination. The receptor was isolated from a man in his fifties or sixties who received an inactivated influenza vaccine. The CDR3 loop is CAISEWASGTYNEQFF. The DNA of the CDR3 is TGTGCCATCAGTGAGTGGGCTAGCGGGACCTACAATGAGCAGTTCTTC.